The 13 T cell receptor beta chains reported below all come from one sample, sequenced in a study of shared clonotypes between healthy human individuals. Clones were read by immunoSEQ multiplex PCR, and TCRdb kept only the in-frame ones, dropping some. The sample yields roughly 300,000 clones, 73% seen once. The sample consisted of memory CD4+ T cells sorted from blood. Subset reported: CD45RA-negative fraction. Receptor source: a man aged 30 to 45 in good health.

This clone was seen only a few times. The chain joins TRBV9 to TRBJ1-1; D unclear. CDR3 length equals 15 residues. Trimming removed 4 bases at V and 0 bases at J, with 13 bases between. Germline assignment: CDR1 SGDLS and CDR2 YYNGEE. The CDR3 coding sequence is TGTGCCAGCAGCCCGAGGGTCGAGATGAACACTGAAGCTTTCTTT. Translated: CASSPRVEMNTEAFF.

Concerning this clone: One end of the junction does not line up with germline, which may come from a read error. The V call is TRBV7-7, the J call TRBJ1-3; perhaps TRBD1 as D (5 bases). Germline assignment: CDR1 SSHAT and CDR2 FNYEAQ (reference sequence). The CDR3 loop spans 19 amino acids. CDR3: CASSLDPMETGLSGNTIYF. The CDR3 DNA sequence: TGTGCTAGCAGCTTAGACCCCATGGAAACAGGCCTCTCTGGAAACACCATATATTTT.

This chain links TRBV11-3 with TRBJ2-1; 8 bases fit TRBD2. The germline CDR1 and CDR2 sequences are SGHNT and YENEEA. V shed 5 bases and J 4 bases; nucleotides not matched to a gene: 10. This CDR3 comprises 16 residues. The CDR3 DNA follows: TGTGCCAGCAGCCCCCGTGTAGCGGGGCCTTACAATGAGCAGTTCTTC. The encoded protein is CASSPRVAGPYNEQFF.

The chain has TRBV14 and TRBJ2-7, with D possibly being TRBD1 (5 bases). Germline-derived CDR1 and CDR2 are SGHDN and FVKESK. The CDR3 sequence is 17 residues long. Trimming left V 1 base short and J 0 bases short, with 16 bases between. The CDR3 reads CASSQVRGRINSYEQYF. The CDR3 DNA sequence: TGTGCCAGCAGCCAAGTTAGGGGTCGAATCAACTCCTACGAGCAGTACTTC.

This clone was seen more than once but under ten times. The J gene is TRBJ1-5, the V gene TRBV18; D possibly corresponds to TRBD1 (6 bases). V was trimmed by 6 bases and J by 9 bases, leaving 18 bases between them. The CDR3 totals 14 residues. CDR1 and CDR2 from the germline V gene are KGHSH and LQKENI. The CDR3 reads CASSPGHVVSPQHF. In nucleotides, the CDR3 is TGTGCCAGCTCGCCGGGACACGTAGTTTCGCCCCAGCATTTT.

The chain couples TRBV6-6 to TRBJ2-1, with D perhaps TRBD1 (5 bases). Trimming cost V 4 bases and J 7 bases, with 17 bases left between them. Germline CDR1 reads MNHNY; CDR2 reads SVGAGI (reference sequence). This CDR3 region has 15 residues. CDR3 loop: CASSFRGTSPNEQFF. The CDR3 region has the DNA TGTGCCAGCAGTTTTAGGGGAACGAGTCCGAATGAGCAGTTCTTC.

Written as DNA, the CDR3 is TGTGCCAGCAGTATATCCGAACAGGGGGCGGACAATCAGCCCCAGCATTTT. Protein sequence: CASSISEQGADNQPQHF. The V call is TRBV5-5, the J call TRBJ1-5, with 9 bases identical to TRBD1. Germline CDR1 is SGHKS and CDR2 is YYEKEE (reference sequence). This CDR3 spans 17 amino acids. J gave up 3 bases and V 5 bases, and 12 bases lay outside the gene matches.

The table lists this clone with a few counts. V and J are TRBV27 and TRBJ2-3; D might be TRBD2 (5 bases). Trimming removed 8 bases at V and 5 bases at J, with 11 bases between. The CDR3 extends over 12 amino acids. The germline V gene encodes CDR1 MNHEY and CDR2 SMNVEV (reference sequence). The CDR3 sequence is CASRGFQDTQYF. For the CDR3, the DNA is TGTGCCAGCCGGGGATTCCAAGATACGCAGTATTTT.

The rearrangement joins TRBV10-1 to TRBJ2-1; 11 nucleotides align to TRBD2. V dropped 5 bases and J dropped 9; count of bases not matched to a gene: 12. The CDR3 contains 16 residues. Per germline, CDR1 WNHNN and CDR2 SYGVQD (reference sequence). CDR3 protein: CASSNSLAGVLAEQFF. The CDR3 DNA reads as TGCGCCAGCAGTAACTCACTAGCGGGAGTTCTGGCTGAGCAGTTCTTC.

The chain combines TRBV7-9 with TRBJ2-2; D unresolved. The germline V gene has CDR1 SEHNR and CDR2 FQNEAQ (reference sequence). V lost 5 bases and J 8 bases, leaving 0 bases between the germline ends. This CDR3 has 9 residues. CDR3 sequence (DNA): TGTGCCAGCAGCGGGGAGCTGTTTTTT. Protein: CASSGELFF.

In nucleotides, the CDR3 is TGTGCCAGCAGCTTATTTCCGGTCCAGGAGACCCAGTACTTC. This gives the protein CASSLFPVQETQYF. The J gene is TRBJ2-5, the V gene TRBV11-2; D unclear. Germline CDR1 and CDR2: SGHAT and FQNNGV. The ends were cut back, 2 bases at V and 5 bases at J, with 12 bases in the middle. This CDR3 contains 14 residues.

The chain combines TRBV7-6 with TRBJ2-3; tentatively, D is TRBD1 (6 bases). The V gene's germline CDR1 is SGHVS and CDR2 FNYEAQ. The CDR3 contains 14 residues. V dropped 4 bases and J dropped 2 bases, with 10 bases sitting between them. CDR3 residues: CASSSDRYTDTQYF. The CDR3 DNA reads TGTGCCAGCAGCTCAGACAGGTACACAGATACGCAGTATTTT.

In the case of this clone: Additional DNA sequences in this sample encode the identical CDR3. The rearrangement uses TRBV9 and TRBJ2-1; weak D call: TRBD1 (5 bases). Trimming left V 0 bases short and J 2 bases short, with 9 bases between. Germline loops: CDR1 SGDLS, CDR2 YYNGEE. The CDR3 contains 15 residues. In DNA, the CDR3 is TGTGCCAGCAGCGTAGGCACAGGCACCTACAATGAGCAGTTCTTC. This gives the protein CASSVGTGTYNEQFF. Full variable domain (outside the CDR3, taken from reference TRBV9 and TRBJ2-1): DSGVTQTPKHLITATGQRVTLRCSPRSGDLSVYWYQQSLDQGLQFLIQYYNGEERAKGNILERFSAQQFPDLHSELNLSSLELGDSALYFCASSVGTGTYNEQFFGPGTRLTVL.